What follows are 3 T cell receptor beta chains derived from one specimen sequenced in a study of neurological immune-mediated disorders. MiXCR, applied by TCRdb to the 5' RACE reads, yields one record per CDR3 protein. Of approximately 90,000 distinct CDR3 sequences in the sample, roughly 4% are singletons; the top ten hold 5.5% to 6.5%. The sequenced sample was PBMCs. The receptors stem from a woman between 18 and 29 years old with multiple sclerosis.

This clonotype was recorded at least ten times. The rearrangement uses TRBV30 and TRBJ1-2, with D tentatively TRBD1 (5 bases). Germline CDR1 reads GTSNPN; CDR2 reads SVGIG (reference sequence). Trimming shortened V by 5 bases and J by 4 bases, and 17 bases separated the two germline ends. This CDR3 is built from 14 residues. In nucleotides, the CDR3 is TGTGCCTGGGAGAACTTGGGAACAGGCTATGGCTACACCTTC. It yields the protein CAWENLGTGYGYTF. The complete variable domain, with remaining parts taken from reference TRBV30 and TRBJ1-2, reads SQTIHQWPATLVQPVGSPLSLECTVEGTSNPNLYWYRQAAGRGLQLLFYSVGIGQISSEVPQNLSASRPQDRQFILSSKKLLLSDSGFYLCAWENLGTGYGYTFGSGTRLTVV.

This clonotype occurred many times. This rearrangement joins TRBV27 to TRBJ2-7, with D possibly TRBD1 on 5 matching bases. Between the trimmed V and J ends, which lost 6 bases and 2 bases, there was a span of 11 bases. The CDR3 loop spans 13 amino acids. Germline CDR1 reads MNHEY; CDR2 reads SMNVEV (reference sequence). CDR3 amino acids: CASSGTGAYEQYF. CDR3 nucleotide sequence: TGTGCCAGCAGCGGAACAGGAGCCTACGAGCAGTACTTC.

The table lists this clonotype with a count of one. It may be a read error: a sequence one base away is much more abundant. The chain employs TRBV7-2 and TRBJ2-1, with a possible D match to TRBD2 (6 bases). The V gene's germline CDR1 is SGHTA and CDR2 FQGNSA. V was pared by 5 bases and J by 4 bases, with 18 bases between. CDR3 length: 16 amino acids. CDR3 bases: TGTGCCAGCAGCCCCCGAAGAGTGGGACTTTACAATGAGCAGTTCTTC. Its translation: CASSPRRVGLYNEQFF. Supplemented by reference TRBV7-2 and TRBJ2-1, the full variable domain reads GAGVSQSPSNKVTEKGKDVELRCDPISGHTALYWYRQSLGQGLEFLIYFQGNSAPDKSGLPSDRFSAERTGGSVSTLTIQRTQQEDSAVYLCASSPRRVGLYNEQFFGPGTRLTVL.